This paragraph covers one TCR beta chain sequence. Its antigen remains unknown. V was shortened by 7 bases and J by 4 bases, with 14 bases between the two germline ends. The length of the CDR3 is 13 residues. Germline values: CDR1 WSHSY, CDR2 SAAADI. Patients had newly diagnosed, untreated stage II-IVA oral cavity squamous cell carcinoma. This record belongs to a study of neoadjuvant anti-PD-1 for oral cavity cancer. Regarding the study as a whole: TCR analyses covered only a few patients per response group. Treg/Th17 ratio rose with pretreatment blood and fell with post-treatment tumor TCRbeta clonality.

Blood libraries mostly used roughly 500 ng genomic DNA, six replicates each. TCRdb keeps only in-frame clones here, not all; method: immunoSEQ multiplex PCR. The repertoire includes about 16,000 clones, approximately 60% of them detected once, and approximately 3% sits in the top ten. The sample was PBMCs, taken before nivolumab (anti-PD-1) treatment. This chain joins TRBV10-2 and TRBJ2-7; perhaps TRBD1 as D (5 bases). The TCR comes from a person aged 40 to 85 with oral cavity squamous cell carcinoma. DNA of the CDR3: TGCGCCAGCAATGTCCAGGGTTCATACGAGCAGTACTTC. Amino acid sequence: CASNVQGSYEQYF.